This is a list of T cell receptor beta chains from one sample in a study of human versus mouse CDR3 diversity and MHC coevolution. Data came from immunoSEQ multiplex PCR; TCRdb stores just in-frame clones and leaves some out. This repertoire shows about 81,000 clones, 90% to 95% found once; its top ten account for about 1.5%. The material sequenced was naive CD4+ T cells from blood. The receptor set was obtained from a person aged 25 to 69 in good health. Both conserved end residues are part of each CDR3. The D gene is left open where the match is weak. Size is omitted from some rows. Given values are once, few, many or a class for expanded clones.

v_gene	j_gene	abundance	len	d_gene	CDR3nt	CDR3aa
TRBV7-8	TRBJ2-1	NA	16	NA	TGTGCCAGCAGCTTAGAGGGAAGACTAGGACACAATGAGCAGTTCTTC	CASSLEGRLGHNEQFF
TRBV7-2	TRBJ1-5	NA	14	NA	TGTGCCAGCAGCTTAGAAGGAGGAGGTCAGCCCCAGCATTTT	CASSLEGGGQPQHF
TRBV27	TRBJ2-7	NA	14	TRBD1	TGTGCCAGCAGGATTGACAGGGGCCCCTACGAGCAGTACTTC	CASRIDRGPYEQYF
TRBV30	TRBJ1-5	NA	14	NA	TGTGCCTGGAGTAGAGGTGGCACGGGTCAGCCCCAGCATTTT	CAWSRGGTGQPQHF
TRBV5-1	TRBJ1-2	NA	14	NA	TGCGCCAGCAGCCCTGGACTGGAAAACTATGGCTACACCTTC	CASSPGLENYGYTF
TRBV5-8	TRBJ1-1	NA	17	TRBD1	TGTGCCAGCAGCTCTAATTTCTGGACAGGGACAGGGACTGAAGCTTTCTTT	CASSSNFWTGTGTEAFF
TRBV19	TRBJ1-2	NA	13	NA	TGTGCCAGTAGTAATTTTCCGGTACGTGGCTACACCTTC	CASSNFPVRGYTF
TRBV6-4	TRBJ1-1	once	14	NA	TGTGCCAGCAGTTCAACAGGGTTGAACACTGAAGCTTTCTTT	CASSSTGLNTEAFF
TRBV6-1	TRBJ2-1	NA	15	NA	TGTGCCAGCCCCCTACTAGCTGACGCCCTGGGTGAGCAGTTCTTC	CASPLLADALGEQFF
TRBV11-3	TRBJ2-3	NA	17	TRBD2	TGTGCCAGCAGCCACGGGACTAGCGGGAGATTTGCTGATACGCAGTATTTT	CASSHGTSGRFADTQYF
TRBV5-4	TRBJ1-2	NA	15	TRBD1	TGTGCCAGCAGCTTGACAGGGGGAGGCTACTATGGCTACACCTTC	CASSLTGGGYYGYTF
TRBV5-1	TRBJ2-1	NA	13	NA	TGCGCCAGCAGCTTGGATCCGGGCAATGAGCAGTTCTTC	CASSLDPGNEQFF
TRBV7-2	TRBJ2-4	once	15	TRBD2	TGTGCCAGCAGCTTGACTAGCGGGAGTGGAAACATTCAGTACTTC	CASSLTSGSGNIQYF
TRBV7-2	TRBJ2-7	NA	13	TRBD2	TGTGCCAGCAGCGGGCCGGGGGGCTACGAGCAGTACTTC	CASSGPGGYEQYF
TRBV27	TRBJ2-3	NA	13	NA	TGTGCCAGCAGTTTTGGCTTCGACCGGGGGCAGTATTTT	CASSFGFDRGQYF
TRBV7-3	TRBJ2-7	NA	13	NA	TGTGCCAGCAGCCCATACGGAGGGACCGAGCAGTACTTC	CASSPYGGTEQYF
TRBV7-7	TRBJ2-5	NA	17	NA	TGTGCCAGCAGCCCCTGGACTCGGAGGACTTTACAAGAGACCCAGTACTTC	CASSPWTRRTLQETQYF
TRBV7-2	TRBJ1-5	NA	15	NA	TGTGCCAGCAGCTTTGGAACAGTTAGCAATCAGCCCCAGCATTTT	CASSFGTVSNQPQHF
TRBV7-2	TRBJ2-3	NA	18	TRBD2	TGTGCCAGCAGCTTAGGGGTTCTTCGCCTAGCGGGAGGGGGTACGCAGTATTTT	CASSLGVLRLAGGGTQYF
TRBV7-2	TRBJ2-3	NA	14	NA	TGTGCCAGCAGCTTATCGGAGGTTCAAGATACGCAGTATTTT	CASSLSEVQDTQYF
TRBV7-9	TRBJ1-1	once	16	NA	TGTGCCAGCAGACCCTGGGGGGGCGCAGGGGACACTGAAGCTTTCTTT	CASRPWGGAGDTEAFF
TRBV7-7	TRBJ2-2	NA	15	TRBD2	TGTGCCAGCAGCCAACTAGCGGGGAACACCGGGGAGCTGTTTTTT	CASSQLAGNTGELFF
TRBV5-5	TRBJ1-2	NA	13	TRBD1	TGTGCCAGCGGGACAGGGGTTTTTTATGGCTACACCTTC	CASGTGVFYGYTF
TRBV29-1	TRBJ2-3	NA	12	NA	TGCAGCGGGTCGGACGGGGCAGATACGCAGTATTTT	CSGSDGADTQYF
TRBV5-6	TRBJ1-1	NA	15	NA	TGTGCCAGCAGCCCACAGGGAACAGTGAACACTGAAGCTTTCTTT	CASSPQGTVNTEAFF
TRBV4-3	TRBJ1-6	NA	15	NA	TGCGCCAGCAGCCGAACAGGGACCTATAATTCACCCCTCCACTTT	CASSRTGTYNSPLHF
TRBV28	TRBJ1-2	NA	15	NA	TGTGCCAGCAGTTTAGAGGGAACAGGGAACTATGGCTACACCTTC	CASSLEGTGNYGYTF
TRBV7-6	TRBJ1-3	few	15	NA	TGTGCCAGCAGCTTAGGCGAATCGACTGGAAACACCATATATTTT	CASSLGESTGNTIYF
TRBV5-4	TRBJ1-3	NA	16	TRBD1	TGTGCCAGCAGCTTGTTCCGGACAGGGGCTGGAAACACCATATATTTT	CASSLFRTGAGNTIYF
TRBV7-8	TRBJ2-7	NA	14	NA	TGTGCCAGCAGCTCAAAAGCGGAGGGTCGGGAGCAGTACTTC	CASSSKAEGREQYF
TRBV4-2	TRBJ2-7	NA	17	NA	TGTGCCAGCAGCCAACTCAAGAGGGGGGGCCTGAGCGACGAGCAGTACTTC	CASSQLKRGGLSDEQYF
TRBV30	TRBJ2-7	NA	16	NA	TGTGCCTGGAGTCTTAGGCAGGCAGTACTCTCCTACGAGCAGTACTTC	CAWSLRQAVLSYEQYF
TRBV7-3	TRBJ1-5	NA	16	NA	TGTGCCAGCAGCTGCATGGGGGCGCGGGGCAATCAGCCCCAGCATTTT	CASSCMGARGNQPQHF
TRBV27	TRBJ2-3	once	13	NA	TGTGCCAGCAGTTCCTACGACACAGATACGCAGTATTTT	CASSSYDTDTQYF
TRBV7-3	TRBJ1-1	NA	13	NA	TGTGCCAGCAGCTCCCACATGAACACTGAAGCTTTCTTT	CASSSHMNTEAFF
TRBV19	TRBJ2-7	NA	16	TRBD1	TGTGCCAGTAGTCTTCAACAGGGGGCGTATGTCTACGAGCAGTACTTC	CASSLQQGAYVYEQYF
TRBV18	TRBJ2-7	NA	15	TRBD1	TGTGCCAGCTCGGGGGGACAGGCCCTTTCCTACGAGCAGTACTTC	CASSGGQALSYEQYF
TRBV10-3	TRBJ2-7	NA	15	TRBD1	TGTGCCGTCTCCTCGGGGACAGGGGGCGGGTACGAGCAGTACTTC	CAVSSGTGGGYEQYF
TRBV11-3	TRBJ2-3	NA	15	NA	TGTGCCAGCAGCCCCGGCACTACCTACACAGATACGCAGTATTTT	CASSPGTTYTDTQYF
TRBV4-2	TRBJ2-5	NA	15	TRBD1	TGTGCCAGCAGCCCACCCGGGACAGGCCAAGAGACCCAGTACTTC	CASSPPGTGQETQYF
TRBV19	TRBJ1-1	once	14	NA	TGTGCCAGTAGTATTCAAGCTATGAACACTGAAGCTTTCTTT	CASSIQAMNTEAFF
TRBV7-3	TRBJ1-1	NA	16	TRBD1	TGTGCCAGCAGCCCCGACAGGGTAGGGATGAACACTGAAGCTTTCTTT	CASSPDRVGMNTEAFF
TRBV6-5	TRBJ2-7	once	11	NA	TGTGCCAGCAGCAGGGACTACGAGCAGTACTTC	CASSRDYEQYF
TRBV5-1	TRBJ1-2	NA	15	TRBD1	TGCGCCAGCAGCCAGGGACAGGGGGGAAACTATGGCTACACCTTC	CASSQGQGGNYGYTF
TRBV6-6	TRBJ2-1	NA	14	TRBD1	TGTGCCAGCAGCGACAGGGACTCCTACAATGAGCAGTTCTTC	CASSDRDSYNEQFF
TRBV5-5	TRBJ2-7	NA	19	TRBD2	TGTGCCAGCAGCCATGGGACTAGCGGGAGAGGGTTTTCAGGTCGCGAGCAGTACTTC	CASSHGTSGRGFSGREQYF
TRBV7-7	TRBJ1-1	NA	14	TRBD1	TGTGCCAGCAGCCCACAGGGGACAAACACTGAAGCTTTCTTT	CASSPQGTNTEAFF
TRBV18	TRBJ1-3	NA	16	NA	TGTGCCAGCTCCCCCCCCTCCGAGAGCTCTGGAAACACCATATATTTT	CASSPPSESSGNTIYF
TRBV7-2	TRBJ2-7	NA	15	NA	TGTGCCAGCAGCTTAGCTGGTACAGGCCGATACGAGCAGTACTTC	CASSLAGTGRYEQYF
TRBV7-2	TRBJ1-2	NA	14	TRBD1	TGTGCCAGCAGCCCAGGACAGGGGAACTATGGCTACACCTTC	CASSPGQGNYGYTF
TRBV21-1	TRBJ2-1	NA	15	NA	TGTGCCAGCAGTTTAGCGGGGGGACGATACAATGAGCAGTTCTTC	CASSLAGGRYNEQFF
TRBV9	TRBJ1-6	NA	15	TRBD1	TGTGCCAGCAGCGTAGGGGACAGTAATAATTCACCCCTCCACTTT	CASSVGDSNNSPLHF
TRBV7-9	TRBJ1-1	NA	13	NA	TGTGCCACCACTGGGGGGAGTGTTACTGAAGCTTTCTTT	CATTGGSVTEAFF
TRBV5-1	TRBJ2-7	NA	14	TRBD1	TGCGCCAGCAGCTCGGACAGGGGGCACTTCGAGCAGTACTTC	CASSSDRGHFEQYF
TRBV6-1	TRBJ2-3	NA	14	NA	TGTGCCAGCAGTGTTGGGCCCTACACAGATACGCAGTATTTT	CASSVGPYTDTQYF
TRBV7-2	TRBJ2-3	NA	15	TRBD1	TGTGCCAGCAGCTTTGACAGGGGCCTCACAGATACGCAGTATTTT	CASSFDRGLTDTQYF
TRBV6-5	TRBJ2-7	NA	15	NA	TGTGCCAGCAGTTACTCTCGGAGGGACCCCAACGAGCAGTACTTC	CASSYSRRDPNEQYF
TRBV2	TRBJ1-5	NA	14	TRBD1	TGTGCCAGCAGTCCGACAGGGGAATATCAGCCCCAGCATTTT	CASSPTGEYQPQHF